This is a list of T cell receptor beta chains from one sample in a study of blood T cell repertoires in COVID-19. The repertoire was sequenced with immunoSEQ multiplex PCR; TCRdb's copy has only in-frame clones and lacks some. Among about 40,000 clones listed, about 79% were seen once. Sequenced: peripheral blood. The receptors come from a human donor with acute or convalescent COVID-19. The donor label of this sample is uncertain. Both conserved end residues are part of each CDR3.

v_call	cdr3_aa
TRBV25-1	CASSAERGRETQYF
TRBV4-2	CASSPGLSLEQYF
TRBV6-5	CASRAGGSSGSPLHF
TRBV7-2	CASSPPGRTDTQYF
TRBV5-1	CASSTGDYGYTF
TRBV7-2	CASSPDSYNEQFF
TRBV5-1	CASSFSGRAPDEQFF
TRBV7-6	CASSPDTYEQYF
TRBV19	CASSQRYEQFF
TRBV27	CASSLPRGEAFF
TRBV7-7	CASSVGGPGGEKLFF
TRBV7-2	CASSLGQGEDTQYF
TRBV12-3/TRBV12-4	CASSRGWEAFF
TRBV30	CAWNRGLATEAFF
TRBV5-4	CASSLLFPNTGELFF
TRBV11-2	CASSRLTSSLYNEQFF